What follows is one T cell receptor (beta chain) and its context. Recruits, aged roughly 18 to 95 years, lived in 20 to 30 US areas. The study counted Cohort 3 donors as recovered given two negative PCRs, clearance, or symptom resolution. Germline loops: CDR1 SGHAT, CDR2 FQNNGV. V shed 2 bases and J shed 1 base, with 9 bases lying between them. This CDR3 spans 15 amino acids. The record originates from a study of blood T cell repertoires in COVID-19. As for the study in general: Samples came from the United States, Italy and Spain, spanning acute and convalescent COVID-19. In each case, the material was cDNA or gDNA derived from T cells, B-cell-depleted T cells, or PBMCs.

Libraries were prepared by immunoSEQ multiplex PCR; TCRdb keeps only in-frame clonotypes and omits some of them. The data show more than 300,000 clones, roughly 91% seen once. Input material: PBMCs or T cells enriched from blood (not recorded which). The sequence came from a woman aged 18 to 35 who had recovered from COVID-19. The chain recombines TRBV11-2 with TRBJ1-3, with D unresolved. The CDR3 bases are TGTGCCAGCAGCTTAAGTGGTCAGTCTGGAAACACCATATATTTT. Encoded protein: CASSLSGQSGNTIYF.